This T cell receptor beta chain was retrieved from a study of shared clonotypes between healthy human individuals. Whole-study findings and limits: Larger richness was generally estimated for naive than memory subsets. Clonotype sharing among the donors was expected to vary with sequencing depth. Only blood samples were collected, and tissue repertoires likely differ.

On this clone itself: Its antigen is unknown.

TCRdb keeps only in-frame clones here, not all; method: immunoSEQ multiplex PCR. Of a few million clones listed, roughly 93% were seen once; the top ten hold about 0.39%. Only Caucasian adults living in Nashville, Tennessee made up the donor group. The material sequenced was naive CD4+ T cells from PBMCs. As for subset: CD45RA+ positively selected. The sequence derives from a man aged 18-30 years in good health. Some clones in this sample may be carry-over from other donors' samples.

The CDR3 sequence: CASSARGRGMNTEAFF. CDR3 nucleotides: TGCGCCAGCAGCGCCAGGGGGCGCGGGATGAACACTGAAGCTTTCTTT. The gene calls are TRBV4-3 and TRBJ1-1; 8 bases fit TRBD1. V dropped 5 bases and J dropped 0; count of bases not matched to a gene: 8. The CDR3 sequence is 16 residues long. Germline lookup yields CDR1 LGHNA and CDR2 YSLEER.